This T cell receptor (beta chain) was sequenced for a study of CXCR3-negative and CXCR3-positive naive CD8 T cells. Whole-study results and caveats: Memory CD8+ cells showed much lower diversity, while both naive subsets displayed comparably high diversity. Whereas memory cells differed, naive CXCR3-negative and CXCR3-positive cells shared similar TRBV-TRBJ usage.

This CDR3 contains 15 residues. Germline V gene lookup returns CDR1 LGHDT and CDR2 YNNKEL (reference sequence). Preparation of TRB cDNA libraries relied on 5' RACE carrying UMI labels. TCRdb re-called the 5' RACE reads; every CDR3 protein appears as one record, without DNA. The table lists about 43,000 distinct CDR3 sequences. With respect to this clonotype: The antigen is undetermined.

Source material: memory CD8+ T cells from blood. This TCR was sampled from a human donor in good health. Some clones in this sample may be carry-over from other donors' samples. The chain has TRBV3-1 and TRBJ1-1; TCRdb gives TRBD1 as the D gene, but with no DNA this cannot be confirmed. The CDR3 region is CASRHNRKLDTEAFF.